This TCR beta chain was identified in a study of blood T cell repertoires in COVID-19. Study-wide background: COVID-19 samples, acute and convalescent, were from the United States, Italy and Spain. T cells, B-cell-depleted T cells, or PBMCs provided the cDNA or gDNA that served as material.

CDR3 length: 15 amino acids. V gave up 6 bases and J gave up 3 bases; unmatched junction bases: 8. Germline V gives CDR1 MNHEY, CDR2 SMNVEV (reference sequence). Data came from immunoSEQ multiplex PCR; TCRdb stores just in-frame clones and leaves some out. This sample has about 370,000 clones; roughly 89% occur once, and the top ten carry around 1.7%. Those who participated ranged in age from roughly 18 to 89 years and resided in some 24 US areas. Grouping used clinical history reported by participants in a survey and questionnaire. Material: PBMCs or T cells enriched from blood (not recorded which). The chain links TRBV27 to TRBJ2-1, with TRBD2 matching over 7 bases. This receptor was identified in a woman younger than 45 who had recovered from COVID-19. CDR3 residues: CASSPFRGVYNEQFF. Written as DNA, the CDR3 is TGTGCCAGCAGCCCCTTTCGGGGGGTCTACAATGAGCAGTTCTTC.